This T cell receptor (beta chain) was obtained from a study of T cells in Graves' hyperthyroidism and ophthalmopathy. V lost 4 bases, J lost 0 bases, and 5 bases stayed unmatched. This CDR3 has 16 amino acids. Germline CDR1 and CDR2: SEHNR and FQNEAQ (reference sequence). The source material, RNA transcripts, was used to amplify TCR beta CDR3 regions. A first-round RT-PCR of the TCR CDR3 used the HTBI primer set. TCRdb itself ran the multiplex PCR reads through MiXCR, one entry per CDR3 protein. The repertoire holds about 740,000 distinct CDR3 sequences, with 14% as singletons. This clonotype was seen a few times. Lactation, pregnancy, other autoimmune disease or uncontrolled infection excluded patients.

The clonotype was recovered from a woman aged 18-35 years with Graves' hyperthyroidism. The V gene is TRBV7-9, the J gene TRBJ1-1; the match to TRBD1 covers 10 bases. Input material: blood. CDR3 sequence: CASSSGTGAMNTEAFF. DNA of the CDR3: TGTGCCAGCAGCTCCGGGACAGGGGCTATGAACACTGAAGCTTTCTTT.